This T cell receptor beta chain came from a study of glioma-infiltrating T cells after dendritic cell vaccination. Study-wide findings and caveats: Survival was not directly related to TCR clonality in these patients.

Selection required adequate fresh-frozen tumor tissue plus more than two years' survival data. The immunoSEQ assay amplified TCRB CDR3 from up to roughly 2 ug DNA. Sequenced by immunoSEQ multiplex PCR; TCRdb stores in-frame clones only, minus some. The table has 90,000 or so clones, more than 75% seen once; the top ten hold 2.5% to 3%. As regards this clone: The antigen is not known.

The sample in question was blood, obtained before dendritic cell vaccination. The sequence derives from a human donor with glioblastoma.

CDR3 sequence (DNA): TGCGCCAGCAGCTTGGGATTAGCGGGGGGGCAAGAGACCCAGTACTTC. It yields the protein CASSLGLAGGQETQYF. J is TRBJ2-5 and V is TRBV5-1; 11 bases are a match to TRBD2. The CDR3 length is 16 residues. J lost 2 bases, V lost 0 bases, and 3 bases had no gene match. CDR1 is SGHRS, CDR2 YFSETQ, per germline. The entire variable domain, with the rest obtained from reference TRBV5-1 and TRBJ2-5, is as follows: KAGVTQTPRYLIKTRGQQVTLSCSPISGHRSVSWYQQTPGQGLQFLFEYFSETQRNKGNFPGRFSGRQFSNSRSEMNVSTLELGDSALYLCASSLGLAGGQETQYFGPGTRLLVL.